The 26 T cell receptor beta chains in this list originate from one sample, sequenced in a study of regulatory T cells in long-lasting Graves disease. Time point meaning: newly diagnosed GD, antithyroid drugs for less than 3 months. Extracted PBMC RNA gave rise to the TCR library. Investigators prepared the TCR beta libraries by applying iRepertoire HTBI primers and Arm-PCR of CDR3 regions. TCRdb reprocessed the multiplex PCR reads via MiXCR and lists one record per CDR3 protein. The sample carries 400,000 to 500,000 distinct CDR3 sequences, around 15% recorded once. These data were likewise used in another study, on T cells in Graves' hyperthyroidism and ophthalmopathy.

The starting material was peripheral blood mononuclear cells (PBMCs), obtained at new diagnosis, from a patient treated with antithyroid drugs. These receptors were collected from a woman aged 45-65 years with Graves disease.

Comments on this clonotype: This may be a read error: a much more frequent sequence differs by one nucleotide. The gene calls are TRBV29-1 and TRBJ2-5; unclear D gene. Germline V CDR1 and CDR2: SQVTM, ANQGSEA. V lost 7 bases to trimming and J lost 2 bases, with 11 bases between them. The CDR3 runs to 12 residues. In nucleotides, the CDR3 is TGCAGCGCTTCAGATCAACAAGAGACCCAGTACTTC. Translating it yields CSASDQQETQYF.

This clonotype was counted at least ten times. This chain connects TRBV28 to TRBJ2-1, with TRBD2 matching 7 bases. The CDR3 sequence is 18 residues long. Trimming at V came to 1 base and at J to 1 base, leaving 10 bases not matched to a gene. The germline gives CDR1 MDHEN, CDR2 SYDVKM. The CDR3 loop reads CASSLSSGLPSSYNEQFF. CDR3 bases: TGTGCCAGCAGTTTATCTAGCGGACTACCCTCTTCCTACAATGAGCAGTTCTTC. Based on the CDR3 plus reference TRBV28 and TRBJ2-1, the full variable domain is DVKVTQSSRYLVKRTGEKVFLECVQDMDHENMFWYRQDPGLGLRLIYFSYDVKMKEKGDIPEGYSVSREKKERFSLILESASTNQTSMYLCASSLSSGLPSSYNEQFFGPGTRLTVL.

There are many counts of this clonotype. DNA of the CDR3: TGTGCCAGTAGGCGGACAGGGCAATATAGCAATCAGCCCCAGCATTTT. Its translation: CASRRTGQYSNQPQHF. The rearrangement links TRBV19 to TRBJ1-5, with 8 bases lining up with TRBD1. The germline V gene encodes CDR1 LNHDA and CDR2 SQIVND (reference sequence). The junction had 7 bases not matched to a gene; V was cut back by 6 bases and J by 0 bases. The CDR3 has 16 residues.

This clonotype was picked up many times. This chain uses TRBV20-1 with TRBJ1-1; D gene uncertain. The CDR3 covers 13 residues. Germline loops: CDR1 DFQATT, CDR2 SNEGSKA (reference sequence). Between the trimmed V and J ends, which lost 4 bases and 3 bases, there was a span of 12 bases. CDR3 sequence reads: CSAKYRTDTEAFF. CDR3 bases: TGCAGTGCTAAATACCGAACAGACACTGAAGCTTTCTTT.

This clonotype was recorded a few times. The chain employs TRBV28 and TRBJ2-7, with a tentative D call TRBD1 (5 bases). Trimming shortened V by 1 base and J by 3 bases, and 10 bases separated the two germline ends. CDR1 is MDHEN and CDR2 is SYDVKM in the germline V gene. The CDR3 covers 14 residues. The DNA for the CDR3 is TGTGCCAGCAGTTTATACGGACATTTCTACGAGCAGTACTTC. Its translation: CASSLYGHFYEQYF.

To note about this clonotype: Given a much more abundant clone one base away, this may be a read error. The V call is TRBV27, the J call TRBJ2-7; 11 bases align to TRBD1. CDR3 length: 16 residues. The trim removed 6 bases at V and 3 bases at J, leaving 10 bases unmatched. CDR1 is MNHEY, CDR2 SMNVEV, per germline (reference sequence). CDR3 nucleotide sequence: TGTGCCAGCAGACGAAGGACAGGGGGCGCGGACTACGAGCAGTACTTC. It translates to CASRRRTGGADYEQYF.

There are many counts of this clonotype. The rearrangement links TRBV19 to TRBJ2-2; maybe TRBD2 (6 bases). There are 17 residues in the CDR3. CDR1 LNHDA and CDR2 SQIVND come from the germline V gene (reference sequence). V was pared by 1 base and J by 5 bases, with 17 bases between. CDR3 coding DNA: TGTGCCAGTAGTATAGTGTGGACTACCGGGGGTACCGGGGAGCTGTTTTTT. Translation gives CASSIVWTTGGTGELFF.

The rearrangement joins TRBV28 to TRBJ2-1, with unresolved D. The DNA end favors TRBJ2-5, so the J call may be wrong. Per the germline V gene, CDR1 is MDHEN and CDR2 is SYDVKM. The CDR3 has 13 amino acids. The CDR3 sequence is CASSLQAWETQYF. The CDR3 region has the DNA TGTGCCAGCAGTCTCCAGGCTTGGGAGACCCAGTACTTC.

This clonotype was counted ten times or more. The gene calls are TRBV3-1 and TRBJ2-2; no definite D call. With 0 bases removed from V and 4 bases from J, the gap between germline ends came to 3 bases. This CDR3 has 13 residues. Germline V lookup: CDR1 LGHDT, CDR2 YNNKEL (reference sequence). CDR3 coding DNA: TGTGCCAGCAGCCAAGACATCACCGGGGAGCTGTTTTTT. As protein: CASSQDITGELFF.

This clonotype came up a few times. The rearrangement links TRBV20-1 to TRBJ2-1; the match to TRBD2 covers 9 bases. This CDR3 is 14 amino acids long. CDR1 is DFQATT and CDR2 is SNEGSKA in the germline V gene (reference sequence). Trimming removed 5 bases from V and 6 bases from J; junction bases left unmatched: 8. The CDR3 loop reads CSAFTSGRANEQFF. CDR3 nucleotide sequence: TGCAGTGCTTTCACTAGCGGGCGTGCCAATGAGCAGTTCTTC.

This clonotype came up many times. This chain uses TRBV2 with TRBJ2-3; D might be TRBD2 (6 bases). With 4 bases removed from V and 1 base from J, the gap between germline ends came to 9 bases. Germline CDR1 reads SNHLY; CDR2 reads FYNNEI. The CDR3 totals 14 residues. CDR3 protein: CASSVEGGTDTQYF. The CDR3 DNA follows: TGTGCCAGCAGTGTGGAGGGCGGCACAGATACGCAGTATTTT.

This clonotype was seen at least ten times. This chain uses TRBV5-6 with TRBJ2-1; 8 bases are a match to TRBD2. CDR1 SGHDT and CDR2 YYEEEE come from the germline V gene. There are 16 residues in the CDR3. V lost 6 bases to trimming and J lost 0 bases; unmatched junction nucleotides: 8. The CDR3 region has the DNA TGTGCCAGCACCCAACCCGGGACTAGCTCCTACAATGAGCAGTTCTTC. Residues: CASTQPGTSSYNEQFF. The full variable domain, its missing parts supplied by reference TRBV5-6 and TRBJ2-1, is DAGVTQSPTHLIKTRGQQVTLRCSPKSGHDTVSWYQQALGQGPQFIFQYYEEEERQRGNFPDRFSGHQFPNYSSELNVNALLLGDSALYLCASTQPGTSSYNEQFFGPGTRLTVL.

The chain uses TRBV5-6 and TRBJ1-1, with D unresolved. Germline V gene data show CDR1 as SGHDT and CDR2 as YYEEEE. V dropped 1 base and J dropped 0 bases, with 13 bases sitting between them. The CDR3 is 16 amino acids. The CDR3: CASSLRATQMNTEAFF. The CDR3 DNA follows: TGTGCCAGCAGCTTGAGGGCAACCCAGATGAACACTGAAGCTTTCTTT.

This chain connects TRBV3-1 to TRBJ2-1; D possibly corresponds to TRBD1 (5 bases). Trimming shortened V by 0 bases and J by 9 bases, and 18 bases separated the two germline ends. CDR1 and CDR2 (germline): LGHDT, YNNKEL (reference sequence). This CDR3 region has 16 residues. The CDR3 protein is CASSQDPGASHVEQFF. In DNA, the CDR3 is TGTGCCAGCAGCCAAGATCCTGGGGCCTCACACGTTGAGCAGTTCTTC.

V gene TRBV4-1 combines with J gene TRBJ1-2; TRBD1 matches 7 bases. The CDR3 spans 14 residues. With 1 base clipped from V and 4 bases from J, the junction kept 3 bases outside the gene matches. Germline-derived CDR1 and CDR2 are MGHRA and YSYEKL. CDR3 protein: CASSQGQGGYGYTF. The CDR3 region has the DNA TGCGCCAGCAGCCAAGGACAGGGCGGCTATGGCTACACCTTC.

This clonotype was seen repeatedly, ten times or more. The chain uses TRBV18 and TRBJ1-2, with D possibly being TRBD1 (5 bases). Germline V gives CDR1 KGHSH, CDR2 LQKENI. The ends were cut back, 3 bases at V and 4 bases at J, with 18 bases in the middle. CDR3 size: 16 residues. CDR3 DNA sequence: TGTGCCAGCTCACCGGGACTGCCTCTGGATGGCTATGGCTACACCTTC. This sequence encodes CASSPGLPLDGYGYTF.

On this clonotype itself: Since a much larger clone is just one base distant, this may be a read error. This chain uses TRBV6-9 with TRBJ1-1, with D uncertain. CDR3 size: 15 residues. In germline, CDR1 is MNHGY, CDR2 SVAAGI. The V end lost 3 bases, the J end lost 5 bases, and 16 bases lay between the germline ends. The CDR3, as DNA: TGTGCCAGCAGTTACGCCCTCAGACCGGGAACTGAAGCTTTCTTT. Translated: CASSYALRPGTEAFF.

This clonotype was recorded at least ten times. The gene calls are TRBV2 and TRBJ1-4; D remains ambiguous. The ends were cut back, 8 bases at V and 5 bases at J, with 3 bases in the middle. The CDR3 runs to 10 residues. CDR1 and CDR2 (germline): SNHLY, FYNNEI. CDR3 DNA: TGTGCCAGCTCGAATGAAAAACTGTTTTTT. It codes for CASSNEKLFF.

The sample holds a few counts of this clonotype. This chain uses TRBV18 with TRBJ2-1; 8 nucleotides align to TRBD1. Germline V gene data show CDR1 as KGHSH and CDR2 as LQKENI. J lost 1 base, V lost 6 bases, and 5 bases had no gene match. The CDR3 is 15 residues long. CDR3 nucleotides: TGTGCCAGCTCTGACCGGACAGGGTCCTACAATGAGCAGTTCTTC. Translated: CASSDRTGSYNEQFF. The full variable domain, in which reference TRBV18 and TRBJ2-1 provide the parts outside the CDR3, is NAGVMQNPRHLVRRRGQEARLRCSPMKGHSHVYWYRQLPEEGLKFMVYLQKENIIDESGMPKERFSAEFPKEGPSILRIQQVVRGDSAAYFCASSDRTGSYNEQFFGPGTRLTVL.

This clonotype showed up many times. The chain has TRBV5-1 and TRBJ2-7; 9 nucleotides match TRBD2. Per the germline V gene, CDR1 is SGHRS and CDR2 is YFSETQ. This CDR3 is built from 17 residues. J was trimmed by 5 bases and V by 0 bases; bases with no gene match: 12. CDR3 region: CASSLASGTSYTHEQYF. In DNA form, the CDR3 reads TGCGCCAGCAGCTTGGCCTCGGGGACTAGCTATACCCACGAGCAGTACTTC.

The chain joins TRBV19 to TRBJ1-2; 9 nucleotides match TRBD1. The CDR3 has 13 amino acids. The V segment lost 8 bases and the J segment 8 bases; nucleotides outside the gene matches: 9. Germline values: CDR1 LNHDA, CDR2 SQIVND (reference sequence). CDR3: CASHKGQGNGYTF. CDR3 coding DNA: TGTGCCAGTCACAAGGGACAGGGAAACGGCTACACCTTC.

This clonotype was observed at least ten times. The chain is built from TRBV7-2 and TRBJ2-7; 11 nucleotides align to TRBD2. The V gene's germline CDR1 is SGHTA and CDR2 FQGNSA. The CDR3 is 14 residues long. The trim removed 6 bases at V and 3 bases at J, leaving 4 bases unmatched. The CDR3: CASSFGTSGYEQYF. For the CDR3, the DNA is TGTGCCAGCAGTTTCGGGACTAGCGGCTACGAGCAGTACTTC.

This clonotype was picked up many times. The chain uses TRBV28 and TRBJ2-1; the match to TRBD2 covers 10 bases. The CDR3 length is 18 residues. Germline V gives CDR1 MDHEN, CDR2 SYDVKM. With V trimmed by 7 bases and J by 1 base, 13 bases remained unmatched. The CDR3 sequence is CASTTRWTSGDSYNEQFF. CDR3 DNA sequence: TGTGCCAGCACCACGCGGTGGACTAGCGGAGATTCCTACAATGAGCAGTTCTTC. The full variable domain, its missing parts supplied by reference TRBV28 and TRBJ2-1, is DVKVTQSSRYLVKRTGEKVFLECVQDMDHENMFWYRQDPGLGLRLIYFSYDVKMKEKGDIPEGYSVSREKKERFSLILESASTNQTSMYLCASTTRWTSGDSYNEQFFGPGTRLTVL.

The CDR3 region is CASSQKGDSRGYNEQFF. CDR3 coding DNA: TGTGCCAGCAGCCAGAAGGGGGACTCCCGGGGTTACAATGAGCAGTTCTTC. The chain has TRBV28 and TRBJ2-1; D may correspond to TRBD1 or TRBD2 (6 bases each). This CDR3 is 17 amino acids long. V lost 6 bases to trimming and J lost 4 bases, with 22 bases between them. Per germline, CDR1 MDHEN and CDR2 SYDVKM.

Ten or more counts support this clonotype. The V call is TRBV7-3, the J call TRBJ1-4, with D perhaps matching TRBD1 (6 bases). The CDR3 totals 15 residues. V was shortened by 0 bases and J by 7 bases, with 12 bases between the two germline ends. The germline gives CDR1 SGHTA, CDR2 FQGTGA. The CDR3 region is CASSLTGGAGEKLFF. The CDR3 DNA sequence: TGTGCCAGCAGCTTAACCGGGGGGGCTGGTGAAAAACTGTTTTTT.

The genes are TRBV10-2 and TRBJ2-5; D unclear. Germline V gene sequence: CDR1 WSHSY, CDR2 SAAADI. CDR3 length equals 15 residues. With 0 bases removed from V and 5 bases from J, the gap between germline ends came to 13 bases. The chain's CDR3 is CASSESDPYYETQYF. CDR3 in DNA: TGCGCCAGCAGTGAGTCAGACCCGTATTATGAGACCCAGTACTTC.